This T cell receptor beta chain came from a study of blood T cell repertoires in COVID-19. The table came from immunoSEQ multiplex PCR; TCRdb's copy has only in-frame clones and leaves some out. The sample carries about 150,000 clones, 75% to 90% recorded once. V lost 0 bases and J lost 7, with 9 bases in between. Germline lookup yields CDR1 GTSNPN and CDR2 SVGIG (reference sequence). The CDR3 is made up of 12 amino acids. This chain joins TRBV30 and TRBJ2-5; D is unclear. This receptor was obtained from a man aged 50 or older who had recovered from COVID-19. The specimen sequenced was PBMCs or T cells enriched from blood (not recorded which). Written as DNA, the CDR3 is TGTGCCTGGAGTGTAAATGCGGTGACCCAGTACTTC. Its protein is CAWSVNAVTQYF.